This T cell receptor beta chain comes out of a study of blood T cell repertoires in COVID-19. Study information: Samples came from the United States, Italy and Spain, spanning acute and convalescent COVID-19.

Authors' methods: Amplification of reference gene primers was used by the study to estimate nucleated cell counts. TCRdb's copy holds only in-frame clones and misses some; the assay was immunoSEQ multiplex PCR. From that table come the V and J calls and clone size; the DNA was used to work out D and trimming. Of 45,000 to 60,000 clones in the sample, roughly 85% were seen once. Germline CDR1 reads MGHRA; CDR2 reads YSYEKL. The V end was cut by 0 bases, the J end by 9 bases, with 9 bases between. CDR3 length: 13 amino acids. The receptor was isolated from a human donor in a cohort sampled during active COVID-19. This chain connects TRBV4-1 to TRBJ1-5, with unresolved D. The sequencing input was peripheral blood. The CDR3 sequence: CASSQDPVRPQHF. CDR3 nucleotide sequence: TGCGCCAGCAGCCAAGACCCGGTAAGGCCCCAGCATTTT.